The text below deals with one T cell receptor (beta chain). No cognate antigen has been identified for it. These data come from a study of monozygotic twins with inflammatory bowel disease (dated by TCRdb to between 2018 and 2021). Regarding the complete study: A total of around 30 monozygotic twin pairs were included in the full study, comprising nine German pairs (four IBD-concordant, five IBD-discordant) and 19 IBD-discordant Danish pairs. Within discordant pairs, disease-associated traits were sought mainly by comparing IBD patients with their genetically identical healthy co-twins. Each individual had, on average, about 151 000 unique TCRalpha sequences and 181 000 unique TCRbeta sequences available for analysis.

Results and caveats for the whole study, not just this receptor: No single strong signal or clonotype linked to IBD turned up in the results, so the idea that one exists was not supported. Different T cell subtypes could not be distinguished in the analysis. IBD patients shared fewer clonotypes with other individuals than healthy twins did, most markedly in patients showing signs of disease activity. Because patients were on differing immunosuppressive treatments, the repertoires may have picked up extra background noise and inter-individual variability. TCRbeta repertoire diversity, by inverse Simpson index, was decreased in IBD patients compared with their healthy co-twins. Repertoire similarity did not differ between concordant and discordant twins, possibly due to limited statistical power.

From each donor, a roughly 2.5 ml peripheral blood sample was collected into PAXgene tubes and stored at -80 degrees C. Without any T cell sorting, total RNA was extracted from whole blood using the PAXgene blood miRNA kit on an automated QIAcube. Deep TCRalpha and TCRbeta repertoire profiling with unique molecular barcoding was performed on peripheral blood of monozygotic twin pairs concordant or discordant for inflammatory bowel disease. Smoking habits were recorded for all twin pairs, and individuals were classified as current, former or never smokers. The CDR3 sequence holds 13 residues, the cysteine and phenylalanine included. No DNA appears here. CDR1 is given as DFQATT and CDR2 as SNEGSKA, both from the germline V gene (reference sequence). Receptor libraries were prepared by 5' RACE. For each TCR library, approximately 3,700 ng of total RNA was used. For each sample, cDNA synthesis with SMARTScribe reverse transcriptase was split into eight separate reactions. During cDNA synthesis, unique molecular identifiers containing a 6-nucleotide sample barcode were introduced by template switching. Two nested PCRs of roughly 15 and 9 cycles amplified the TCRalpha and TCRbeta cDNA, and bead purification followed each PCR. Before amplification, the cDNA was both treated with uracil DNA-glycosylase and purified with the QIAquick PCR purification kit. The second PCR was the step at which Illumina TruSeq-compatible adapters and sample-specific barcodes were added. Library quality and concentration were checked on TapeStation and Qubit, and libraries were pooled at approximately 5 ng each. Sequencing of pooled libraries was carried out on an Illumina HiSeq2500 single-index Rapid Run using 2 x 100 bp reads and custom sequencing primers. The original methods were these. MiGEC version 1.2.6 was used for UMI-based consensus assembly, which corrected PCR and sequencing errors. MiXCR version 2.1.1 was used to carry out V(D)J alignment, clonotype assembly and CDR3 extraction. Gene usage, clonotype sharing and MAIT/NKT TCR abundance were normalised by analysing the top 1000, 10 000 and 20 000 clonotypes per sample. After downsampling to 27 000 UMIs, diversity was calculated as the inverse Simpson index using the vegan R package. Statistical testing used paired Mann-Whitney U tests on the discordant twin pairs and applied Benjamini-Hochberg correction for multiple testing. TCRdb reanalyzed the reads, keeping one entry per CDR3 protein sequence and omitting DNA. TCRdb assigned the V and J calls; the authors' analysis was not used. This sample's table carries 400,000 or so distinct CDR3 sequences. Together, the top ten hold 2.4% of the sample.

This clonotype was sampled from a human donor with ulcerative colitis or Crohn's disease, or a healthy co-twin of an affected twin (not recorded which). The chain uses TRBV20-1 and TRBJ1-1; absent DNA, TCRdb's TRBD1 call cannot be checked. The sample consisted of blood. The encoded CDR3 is CSARDRMYTEAFF.